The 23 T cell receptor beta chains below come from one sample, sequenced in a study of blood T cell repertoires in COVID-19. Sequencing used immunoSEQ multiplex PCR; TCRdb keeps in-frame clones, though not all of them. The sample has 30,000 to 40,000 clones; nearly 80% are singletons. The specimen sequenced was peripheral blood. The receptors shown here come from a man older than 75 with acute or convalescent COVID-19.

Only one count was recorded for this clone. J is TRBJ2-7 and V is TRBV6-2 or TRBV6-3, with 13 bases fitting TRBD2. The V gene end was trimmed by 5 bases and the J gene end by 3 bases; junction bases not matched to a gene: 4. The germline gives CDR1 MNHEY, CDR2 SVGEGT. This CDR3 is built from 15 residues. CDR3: CASSPRTSGGYEQYF. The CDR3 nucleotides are TGTGCCAGCAGTCCGAGGACTAGCGGGGGCTACGAGCAGTACTTC.

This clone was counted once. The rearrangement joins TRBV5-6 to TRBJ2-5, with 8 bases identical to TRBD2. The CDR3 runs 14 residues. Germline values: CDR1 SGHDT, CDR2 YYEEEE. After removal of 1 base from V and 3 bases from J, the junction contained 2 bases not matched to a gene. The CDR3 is CASSLYSGKETQYF. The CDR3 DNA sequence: TGTGCCAGCAGCTTGTATAGCGGGAAAGAGACCCAGTACTTC.

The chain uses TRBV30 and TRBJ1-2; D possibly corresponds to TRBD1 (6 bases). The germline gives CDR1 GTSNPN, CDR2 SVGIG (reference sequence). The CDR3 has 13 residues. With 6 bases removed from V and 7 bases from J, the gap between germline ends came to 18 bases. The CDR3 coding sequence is TGTGCCTGCCGTACCACAGGGTTGGGTGGCTACACCTTC. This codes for CACRTTGLGGYTF.

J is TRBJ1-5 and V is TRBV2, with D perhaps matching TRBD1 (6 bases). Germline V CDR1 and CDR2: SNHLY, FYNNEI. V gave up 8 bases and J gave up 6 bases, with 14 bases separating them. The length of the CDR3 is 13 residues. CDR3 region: CASAQGEGQPQHF. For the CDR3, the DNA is TGTGCCAGCGCACAGGGAGAGGGTCAGCCCCAGCATTTT.

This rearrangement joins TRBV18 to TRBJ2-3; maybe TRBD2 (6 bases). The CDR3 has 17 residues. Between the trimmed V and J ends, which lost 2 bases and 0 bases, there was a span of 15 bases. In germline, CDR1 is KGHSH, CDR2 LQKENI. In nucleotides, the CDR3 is TGTGCCAGCTCACCATACATCACCGGGACTAGCACAGATACGCAGTATTTT. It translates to CASSPYITGTSTDTQYF.

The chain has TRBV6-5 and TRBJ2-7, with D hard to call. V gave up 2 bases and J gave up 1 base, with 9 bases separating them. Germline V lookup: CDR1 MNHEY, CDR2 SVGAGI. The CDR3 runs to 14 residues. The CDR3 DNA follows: TGTGCCAGCAGTTACCGAGGTACTTCCTACGAGCAGTACTTC. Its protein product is CASSYRGTSYEQYF.

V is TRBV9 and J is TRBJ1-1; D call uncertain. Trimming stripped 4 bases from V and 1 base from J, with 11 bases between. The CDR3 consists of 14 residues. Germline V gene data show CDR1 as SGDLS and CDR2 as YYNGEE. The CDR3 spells CASSPHLGNTEAFF. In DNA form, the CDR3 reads TGTGCCAGCAGCCCTCACCTCGGGAACACTGAAGCTTTCTTT. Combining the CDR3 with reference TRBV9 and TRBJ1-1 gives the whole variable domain DSGVTQTPKHLITATGQRVTLRCSPRSGDLSVYWYQQSLDQGLQFLIQYYNGEERAKGNILERFSAQQFPDLHSELNLSSLELGDSALYFCASSPHLGNTEAFFGQGTRLTVV.

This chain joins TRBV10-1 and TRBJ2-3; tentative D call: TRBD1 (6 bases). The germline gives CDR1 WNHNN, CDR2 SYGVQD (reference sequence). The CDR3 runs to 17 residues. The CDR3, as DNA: TGCGCGCAAATAACCAAGGGGGATGCCTCTAGCACAGATACGCAGTATTTT. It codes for CAQITKGDASSTDTQYF.

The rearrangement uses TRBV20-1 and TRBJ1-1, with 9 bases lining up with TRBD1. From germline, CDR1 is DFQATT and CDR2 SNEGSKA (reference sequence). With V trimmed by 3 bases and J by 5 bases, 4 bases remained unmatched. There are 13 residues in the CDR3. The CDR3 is CSASRQGVTEAFF. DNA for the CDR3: TGCAGTGCTAGTCGACAGGGGGTAACTGAAGCTTTCTTT.

DNA for the CDR3: TGTGCCAGCAGCGTGAACAGAGATGATATGAACACTGAAGCTTTCTTT. This codes for CASSVNRDDMNTEAFF. This chain joins TRBV9 and TRBJ1-1, with D unresolved. Trimming left V 2 bases short and J 0 bases short, with 14 bases between. Germline values: CDR1 SGDLS, CDR2 YYNGEE. The CDR3 has 16 amino acids.

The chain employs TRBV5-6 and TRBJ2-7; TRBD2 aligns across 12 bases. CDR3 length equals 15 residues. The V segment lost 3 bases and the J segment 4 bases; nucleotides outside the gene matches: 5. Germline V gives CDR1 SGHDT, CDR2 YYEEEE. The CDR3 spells CASSSRLAGVYEQYF. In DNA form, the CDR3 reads TGTGCCAGCAGCTCTCGACTAGCGGGGGTTTACGAGCAGTACTTC.

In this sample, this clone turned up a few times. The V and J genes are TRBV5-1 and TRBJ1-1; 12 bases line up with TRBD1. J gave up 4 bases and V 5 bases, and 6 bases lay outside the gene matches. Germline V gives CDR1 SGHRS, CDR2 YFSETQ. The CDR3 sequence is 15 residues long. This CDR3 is CASRGQGADSTEAFF. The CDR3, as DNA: TGCGCCAGCAGGGGACAGGGGGCTGATAGCACTGAAGCTTTCTTT.

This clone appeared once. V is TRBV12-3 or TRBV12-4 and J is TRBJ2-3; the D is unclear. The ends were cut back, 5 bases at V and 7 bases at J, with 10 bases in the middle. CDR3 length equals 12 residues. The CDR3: CASSASVNTQYF. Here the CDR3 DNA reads TGTGCCAGCAGTGCCAGTGTTAATACGCAGTATTTT.

The CDR3 region is CAWTRTGFPNEKLFF. The CDR3 DNA follows: TGTGCCTGGACCAGGACAGGGTTTCCTAATGAAAAACTGTTTTTT. This rearrangement joins TRBV30 to TRBJ1-4; 8 nucleotides match TRBD1. The J segment lost 3 bases and the V segment lost 4 bases, leaving 7 bases of the junction unmatched. The CDR3 sequence is 15 residues long. CDR1 and CDR2 (germline): GTSNPN, SVGIG (reference sequence). The full variable domain, in which reference TRBV30 and TRBJ1-4 provide the parts outside the CDR3, is SQTIHQWPATLVQPVGSPLSLECTVEGTSNPNLYWYRQAAGRGLQLLFYSVGIGQISSEVPQNLSASRPQDRQFILSSKKLLLSDSGFYLCAWTRTGFPNEKLFFGSGTQLSVL.

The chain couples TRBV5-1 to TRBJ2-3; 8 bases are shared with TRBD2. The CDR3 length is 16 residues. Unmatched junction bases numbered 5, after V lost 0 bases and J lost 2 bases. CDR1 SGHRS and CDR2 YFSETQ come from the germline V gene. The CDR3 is CASSLGSGSLTDTQYF. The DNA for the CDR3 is TGCGCCAGCAGCTTGGGCAGCGGGAGTCTCACAGATACGCAGTATTTT.

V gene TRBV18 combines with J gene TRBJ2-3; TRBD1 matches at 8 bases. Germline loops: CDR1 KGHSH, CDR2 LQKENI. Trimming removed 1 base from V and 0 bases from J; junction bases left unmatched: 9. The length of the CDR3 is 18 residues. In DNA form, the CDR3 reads TGTGCCAGCTCACCACGTCTAGGACAGGGCCCTAGCACAGATACGCAGTATTTT. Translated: CASSPRLGQGPSTDTQYF.

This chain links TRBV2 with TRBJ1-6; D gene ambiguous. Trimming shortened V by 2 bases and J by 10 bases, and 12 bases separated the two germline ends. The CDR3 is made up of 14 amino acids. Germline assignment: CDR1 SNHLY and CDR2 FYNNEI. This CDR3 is CASSESEGQSPLHF. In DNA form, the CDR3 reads TGTGCCAGCAGTGAATCGGAGGGTCAGTCACCCCTCCACTTT. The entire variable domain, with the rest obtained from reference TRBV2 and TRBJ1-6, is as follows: EPEVTQTPSHQVTQMGQEVILRCVPISNHLYFYWYRQILGQKVEFLVSFYNNEISEKSEIFDDQFSVERPDGSNFTLKIRSTKLEDSAMYFCASSESEGQSPLHFGNGTRLTVT.

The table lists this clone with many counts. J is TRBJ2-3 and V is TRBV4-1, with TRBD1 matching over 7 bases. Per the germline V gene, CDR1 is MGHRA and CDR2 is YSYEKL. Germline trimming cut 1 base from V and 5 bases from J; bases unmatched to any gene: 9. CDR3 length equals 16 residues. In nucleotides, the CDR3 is TGCGCCAGCAGCCAAGTGGAAGGACAGGCCGAAGATACGCAGTATTTT. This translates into CASSQVEGQAEDTQYF.

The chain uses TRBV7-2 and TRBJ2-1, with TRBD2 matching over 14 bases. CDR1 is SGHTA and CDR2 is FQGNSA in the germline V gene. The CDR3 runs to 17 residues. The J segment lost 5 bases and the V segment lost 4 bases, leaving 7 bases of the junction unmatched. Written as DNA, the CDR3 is TGTGCCAGCAGCTCCCAAGGACTAGCGGGGGGACACAATGAGCAGTTCTTC. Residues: CASSSQGLAGGHNEQFF. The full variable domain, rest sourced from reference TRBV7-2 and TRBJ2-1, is GAGVSQSPSNKVTEKGKDVELRCDPISGHTALYWYRQSLGQGLEFLIYFQGNSAPDKSGLPSDRFSAERTGGSVSTLTIQRTQQEDSAVYLCASSSQGLAGGHNEQFFGPGTRLTVL.

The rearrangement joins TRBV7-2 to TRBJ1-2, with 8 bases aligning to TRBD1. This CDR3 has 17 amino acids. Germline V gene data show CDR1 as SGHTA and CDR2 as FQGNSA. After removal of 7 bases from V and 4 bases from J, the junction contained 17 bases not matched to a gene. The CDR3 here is CASTLSGGLKLPYGYTF. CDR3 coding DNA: TGTGCCAGCACCCTCTCAGGGGGCCTCAAGCTCCCCTATGGCTACACCTTC.

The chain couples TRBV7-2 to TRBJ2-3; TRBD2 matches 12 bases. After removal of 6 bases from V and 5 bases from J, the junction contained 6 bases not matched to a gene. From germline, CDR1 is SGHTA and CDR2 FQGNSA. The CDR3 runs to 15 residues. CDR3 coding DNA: TGTGCCAGCAGAAATGGACTAGCGGGATTAGATACGCAGTATTTT. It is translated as CASRNGLAGLDTQYF.

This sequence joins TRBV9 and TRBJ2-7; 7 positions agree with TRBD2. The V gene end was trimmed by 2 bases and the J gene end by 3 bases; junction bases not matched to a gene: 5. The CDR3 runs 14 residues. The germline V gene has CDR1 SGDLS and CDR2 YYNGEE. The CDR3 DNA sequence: TGTGCCAGCAGCGTCTCGGGAGGATTCTACGAGCAGTACTTC. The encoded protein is CASSVSGGFYEQYF.

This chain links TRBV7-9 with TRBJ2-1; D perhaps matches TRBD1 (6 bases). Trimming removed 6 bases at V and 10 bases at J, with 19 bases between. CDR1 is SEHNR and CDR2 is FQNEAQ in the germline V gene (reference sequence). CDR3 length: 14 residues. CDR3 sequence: CASRQPRGPYEQFF. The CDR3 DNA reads TGTGCCAGCAGACAACCCAGGGGACCTTACGAGCAGTTCTTC.